This T cell receptor (beta chain) was identified during a study of cytomegalovirus exposure and HLA in healthy donors. For the study at large: A prior study identified some 100 million unique TCR beta sequences from about 200 million T cells.

Note on this clone: Its antigen remains unidentified.

Study-level results: Follow-up analysis later connected one missense variant in DCLRE1C with trimming of TCR beta V- and J-genes.

The PCR ran on 60 Vbeta and 13 Jbeta primers. Using immunoSEQ multiplex PCR, the repertoire was profiled, and TCRdb retains in-frame clones only, with some absent. The sample has approximately 150,000 clones, approximately 85% seen once. The receptor's source is a middle-aged man in good health and CMV-seropositive. Specimen: PBMCs.

The CDR3 bases are TGTGCCAGCAGTATGGGACAGGGGAACACCGGGGAGCTGTTTTTT. This encodes CASSMGQGNTGELFF. The V and J genes are TRBV6-1 and TRBJ2-2; 9 bases agree with TRBD1. Germline CDR1 MNHNS, CDR2 SASEGT. The J segment lost 1 base and the V segment lost 5 bases, leaving 2 bases of the junction unmatched. The CDR3 sequence is 15 residues long.